This T cell receptor beta chain stems from a study of cytomegalovirus exposure and HLA in healthy donors. Germline-derived CDR1 and CDR2 are MNHEY and SVGAGI. The CDR3 is 15 amino acids. V trimming: 4 bases; J trimming: 8 bases; junction bases outside the gene matches: 11. With 60 Vbeta and 13 Jbeta primers, the PCR was carried out. Here immunoSEQ multiplex PCR was the method, and the copy in TCRdb shows in-frame clones only, minus some. The data contain about 140,000 clones, approximately 70% of them singletons. The TCR sequence derives from a human donor in good health. The sequenced sample was PBMCs. The chain joins TRBV6-5 to TRBJ2-1, with TRBD1 matching over 7 bases. CDR3 in amino acids: CASSLTGPVAYEQFF. CDR3 in DNA: TGTGCCAGCAGTTTGACAGGGCCGGTGGCCTATGAGCAGTTCTTC.